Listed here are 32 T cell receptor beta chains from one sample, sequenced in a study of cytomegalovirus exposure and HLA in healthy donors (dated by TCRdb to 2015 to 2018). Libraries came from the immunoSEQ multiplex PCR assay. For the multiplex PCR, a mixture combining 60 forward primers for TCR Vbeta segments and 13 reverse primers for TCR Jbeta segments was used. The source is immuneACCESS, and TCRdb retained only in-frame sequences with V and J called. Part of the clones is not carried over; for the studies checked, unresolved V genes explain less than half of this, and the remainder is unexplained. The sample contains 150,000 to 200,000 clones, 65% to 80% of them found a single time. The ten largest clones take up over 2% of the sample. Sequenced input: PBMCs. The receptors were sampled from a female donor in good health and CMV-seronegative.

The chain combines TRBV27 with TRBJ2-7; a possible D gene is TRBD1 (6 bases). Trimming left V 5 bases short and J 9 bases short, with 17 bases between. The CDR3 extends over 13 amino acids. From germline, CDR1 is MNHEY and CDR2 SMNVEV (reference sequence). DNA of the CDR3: TGTGCCAGCAGTCCCGGACCCACACAGGGGCAGTACTTC. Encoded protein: CASSPGPTQGQYF.

The CDR3, as DNA: TGCGCCAGCAGCTTCGGGCAGGGGGGTTTCGCACCCCTCCACTTT. It codes for CASSFGQGGFAPLHF. The chain uses TRBV5-1 and TRBJ1-6; 7 bases are shared with TRBD1. Germline loops: CDR1 SGHRS, CDR2 YFSETQ. Trimming at V came to 2 bases and at J to 11 bases, leaving 10 bases not matched to a gene. CDR3 size: 15 residues. The variable domain in full, completed from reference TRBV5-1 and TRBJ1-6, reads KAGVTQTPRYLIKTRGQQVTLSCSPISGHRSVSWYQQTPGQGLQFLFEYFSETQRNKGNFPGRFSGRQFSNSRSEMNVSTLELGDSALYLCASSFGQGGFAPLHFGNGTRLTVT.

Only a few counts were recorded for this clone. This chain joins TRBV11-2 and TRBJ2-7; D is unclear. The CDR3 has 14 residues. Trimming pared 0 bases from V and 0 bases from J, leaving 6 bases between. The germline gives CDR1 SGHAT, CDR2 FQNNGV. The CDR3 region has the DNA TGTGCCAGCAGCTTAGATGTCGGCTCCTACGAGCAGTACTTC. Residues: CASSLDVGSYEQYF.

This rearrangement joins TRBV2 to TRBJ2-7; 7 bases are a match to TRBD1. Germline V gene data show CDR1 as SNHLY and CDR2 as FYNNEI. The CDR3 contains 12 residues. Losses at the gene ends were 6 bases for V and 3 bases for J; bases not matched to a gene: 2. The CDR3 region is CASRYRGYEQYF. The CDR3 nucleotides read TGTGCCAGCAGATACAGGGGCTACGAGCAGTACTTC. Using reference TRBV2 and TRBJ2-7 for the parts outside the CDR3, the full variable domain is EPEVTQTPSHQVTQMGQEVILRCVPISNHLYFYWYRQILGQKVEFLVSFYNNEISEKSEIFDDQFSVERPDGSNFTLKIRSTKLEDSAMYFCASRYRGYEQYFGPGTRLTVT.

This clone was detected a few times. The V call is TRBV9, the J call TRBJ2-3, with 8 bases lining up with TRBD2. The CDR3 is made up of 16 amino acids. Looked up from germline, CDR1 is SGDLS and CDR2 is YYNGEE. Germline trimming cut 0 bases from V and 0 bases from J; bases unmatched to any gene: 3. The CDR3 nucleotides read TGTGCCAGCAGCGTAGGCGCTAGCGGGAGCACAGATACGCAGTATTTT. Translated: CASSVGASGSTDTQYF.

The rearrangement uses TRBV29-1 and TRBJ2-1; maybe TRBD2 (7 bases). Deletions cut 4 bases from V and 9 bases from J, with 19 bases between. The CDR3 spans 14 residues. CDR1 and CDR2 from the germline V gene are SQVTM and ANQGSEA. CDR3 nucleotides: TGCAGCGTTGCAGGGGCGGGAGCTCCAGGTGAGCAGTTCTTC. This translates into CSVAGAGAPGEQFF.

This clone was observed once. CDR3 DNA sequence: TGTGCCAGCAGTGAGACCAGGGAACGTAATTCACCCCTCCACTTT. Translation: CASSETRERNSPLHF. The chain is built from TRBV6-1 and TRBJ1-6; D is perhaps TRBD1 (5 bases). Trimming pared 3 bases from V and 6 bases from J, leaving 12 bases between. Germline CDR1 reads MNHNS; CDR2 reads SASEGT. This CDR3 has 15 amino acids.

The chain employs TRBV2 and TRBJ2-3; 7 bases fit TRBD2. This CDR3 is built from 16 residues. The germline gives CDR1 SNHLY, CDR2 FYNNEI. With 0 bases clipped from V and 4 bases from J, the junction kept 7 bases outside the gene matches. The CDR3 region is CASSEATGGVSDTQYF. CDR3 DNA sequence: TGTGCCAGCAGTGAAGCGACGGGGGGAGTCTCAGATACGCAGTATTTT. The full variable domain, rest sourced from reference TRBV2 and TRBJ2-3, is EPEVTQTPSHQVTQMGQEVILRCVPISNHLYFYWYRQILGQKVEFLVSFYNNEISEKSEIFDDQFSVERPDGSNFTLKIRSTKLEDSAMYFCASSEATGGVSDTQYFGPGTRLTVL.

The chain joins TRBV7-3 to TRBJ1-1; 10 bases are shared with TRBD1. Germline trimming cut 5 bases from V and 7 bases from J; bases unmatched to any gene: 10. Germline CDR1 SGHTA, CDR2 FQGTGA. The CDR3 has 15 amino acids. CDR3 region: CASSVTGGPVVEAFF. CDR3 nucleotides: TGTGCCAGCAGCGTGACAGGGGGCCCCGTGGTTGAAGCTTTCTTT. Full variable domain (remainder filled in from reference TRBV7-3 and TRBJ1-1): GAGVSQTPSNKVTEKGKYVELRCDPISGHTALYWYRQSLGQGPEFLIYFQGTGAADDSGLPNDRFFAVRPEGSVSTLKIQRTERGDSAVYLCASSVTGGPVVEAFFGQGTRLTVV.

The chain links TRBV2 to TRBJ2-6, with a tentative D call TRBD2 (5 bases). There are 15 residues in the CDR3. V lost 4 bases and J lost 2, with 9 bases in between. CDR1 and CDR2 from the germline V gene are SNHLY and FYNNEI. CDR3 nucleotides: TGTGCCAGCAGTGGTGAGGGAACTGGGGCCAACGTCCTGACTTTC. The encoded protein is CASSGEGTGANVLTF.

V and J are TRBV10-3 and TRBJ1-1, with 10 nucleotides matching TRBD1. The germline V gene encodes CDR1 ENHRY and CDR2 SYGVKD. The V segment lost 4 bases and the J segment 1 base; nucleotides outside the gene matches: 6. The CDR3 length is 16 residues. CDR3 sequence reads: CAISGRTGGRNTEAFF. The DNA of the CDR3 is TGTGCCATCAGTGGACGGACAGGGGGAAGGAACACTGAAGCTTTCTTT.

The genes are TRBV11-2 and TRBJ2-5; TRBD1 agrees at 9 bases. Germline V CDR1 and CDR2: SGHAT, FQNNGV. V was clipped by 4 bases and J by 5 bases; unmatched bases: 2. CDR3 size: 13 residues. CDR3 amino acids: CASSSGQGETQYF. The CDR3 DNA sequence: TGTGCCAGCAGCTCCGGACAGGGGGAGACCCAGTACTTC.

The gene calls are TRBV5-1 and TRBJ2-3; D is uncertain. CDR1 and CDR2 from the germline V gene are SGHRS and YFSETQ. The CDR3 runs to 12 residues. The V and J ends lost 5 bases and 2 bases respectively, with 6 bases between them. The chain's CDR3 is CASRADTDTQYF. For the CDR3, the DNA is TGCGCCAGCAGGGCGGACACAGATACGCAGTATTTT.

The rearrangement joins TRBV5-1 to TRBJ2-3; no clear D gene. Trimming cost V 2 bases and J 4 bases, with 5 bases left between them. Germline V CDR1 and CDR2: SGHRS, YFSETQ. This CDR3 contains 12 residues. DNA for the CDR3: TGCGCCAGCAGCTTACGAGCAGATACGCAGTATTTT. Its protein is CASSLRADTQYF.

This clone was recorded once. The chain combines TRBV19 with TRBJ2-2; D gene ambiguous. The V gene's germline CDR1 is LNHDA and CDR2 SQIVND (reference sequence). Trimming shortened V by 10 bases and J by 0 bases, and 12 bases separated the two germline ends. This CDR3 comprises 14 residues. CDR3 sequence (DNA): TGTGCCACTACGACACTCACGAACACCGGGGAGCTGTTTTTT. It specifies CATTTLTNTGELFF.

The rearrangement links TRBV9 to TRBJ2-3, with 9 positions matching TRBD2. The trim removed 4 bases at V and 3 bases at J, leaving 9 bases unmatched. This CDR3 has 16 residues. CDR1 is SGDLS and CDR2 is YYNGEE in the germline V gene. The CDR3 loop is CASSPGRLAGTDTQYF. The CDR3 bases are TGTGCCAGCAGCCCCGGTAGGCTAGCGGGAACAGATACGCAGTATTTT. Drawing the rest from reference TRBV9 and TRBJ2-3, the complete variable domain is DSGVTQTPKHLITATGQRVTLRCSPRSGDLSVYWYQQSLDQGLQFLIQYYNGEERAKGNILERFSAQQFPDLHSELNLSSLELGDSALYFCASSPGRLAGTDTQYFGPGTRLTVL.

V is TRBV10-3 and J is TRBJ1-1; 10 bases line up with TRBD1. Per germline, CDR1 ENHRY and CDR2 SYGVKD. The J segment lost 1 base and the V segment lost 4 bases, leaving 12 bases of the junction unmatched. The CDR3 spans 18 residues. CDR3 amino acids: CAISGVPGTGVRNTEAFF. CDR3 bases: TGTGCCATCAGTGGGGTCCCCGGGACAGGGGTGAGGAACACTGAAGCTTTCTTT.

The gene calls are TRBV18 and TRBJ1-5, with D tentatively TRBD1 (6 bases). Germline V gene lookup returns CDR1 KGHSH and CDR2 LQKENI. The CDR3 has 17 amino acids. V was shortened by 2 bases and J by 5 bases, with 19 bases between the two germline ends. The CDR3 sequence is CASSPMGGGGLDQPQHF. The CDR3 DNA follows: TGTGCCAGCTCACCAATGGGAGGGGGGGGTTTGGATCAGCCCCAGCATTTT. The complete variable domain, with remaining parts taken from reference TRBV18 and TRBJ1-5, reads NAGVMQNPRHLVRRRGQEARLRCSPMKGHSHVYWYRQLPEEGLKFMVYLQKENIIDESGMPKERFSAEFPKEGPSILRIQQVVRGDSAAYFCASSPMGGGGLDQPQHFGDGTRLSIL.

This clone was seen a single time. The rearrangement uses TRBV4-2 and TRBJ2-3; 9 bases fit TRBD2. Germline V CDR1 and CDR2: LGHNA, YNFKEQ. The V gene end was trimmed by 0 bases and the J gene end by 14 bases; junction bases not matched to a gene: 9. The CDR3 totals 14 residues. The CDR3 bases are TGTGCCAGCAGCCAAGAACGAGCGGGGGGCCCCCGGTATTTT. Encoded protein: CASSQERAGGPRYF.

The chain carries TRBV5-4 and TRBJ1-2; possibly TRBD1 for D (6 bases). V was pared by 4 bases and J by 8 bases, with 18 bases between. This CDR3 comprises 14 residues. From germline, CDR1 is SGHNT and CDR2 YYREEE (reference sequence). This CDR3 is CASSAGAGAWGYTF. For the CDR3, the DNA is TGTGCCAGCAGCGCAGGGGCGGGGGCTTGGGGCTACACCTTC.

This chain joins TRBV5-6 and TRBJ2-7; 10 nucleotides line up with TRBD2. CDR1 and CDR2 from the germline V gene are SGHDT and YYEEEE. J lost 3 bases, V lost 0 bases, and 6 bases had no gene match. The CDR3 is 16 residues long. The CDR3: CASSLATSGMIYEQYF. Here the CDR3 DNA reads TGTGCCAGCAGCTTGGCAACTAGCGGGATGATCTACGAGCAGTACTTC.

The DNA of the CDR3 is TGTGCCAGCAGCCCCACGGTCGGCGGAACAGGGGAAGAAAAACTGTTTTTT. Protein product: CASSPTVGGTGEEKLFF. This rearrangement joins TRBV9 to TRBJ1-4; 7 bases align to TRBD1. The trim removed 4 bases at V and 8 bases at J, leaving 17 bases unmatched. Germline V CDR1 and CDR2: SGDLS, YYNGEE. The CDR3 totals 17 residues.

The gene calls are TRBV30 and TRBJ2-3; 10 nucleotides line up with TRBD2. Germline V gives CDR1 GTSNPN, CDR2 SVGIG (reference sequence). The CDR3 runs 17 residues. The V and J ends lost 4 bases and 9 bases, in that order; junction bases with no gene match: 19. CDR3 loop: CAWTAGLARRNPGTQYF. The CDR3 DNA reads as TGTGCCTGGACCGCGGGACTAGCGAGGAGGAATCCCGGCACGCAGTATTTT.

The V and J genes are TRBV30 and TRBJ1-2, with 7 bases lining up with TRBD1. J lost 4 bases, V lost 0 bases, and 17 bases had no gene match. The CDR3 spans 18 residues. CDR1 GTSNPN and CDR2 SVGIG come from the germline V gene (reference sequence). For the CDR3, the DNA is TGTGCCTGGAGTGTACGTTTGGGCAGGGGGACCGCTCGCTATGGCTACACCTTC. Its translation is CAWSVRLGRGTARYGYTF. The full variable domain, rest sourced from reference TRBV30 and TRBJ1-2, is SQTIHQWPATLVQPVGSPLSLECTVEGTSNPNLYWYRQAAGRGLQLLFYSVGIGQISSEVPQNLSASRPQDRQFILSSKKLLLSDSGFYLCAWSVRLGRGTARYGYTFGSGTRLTVV.

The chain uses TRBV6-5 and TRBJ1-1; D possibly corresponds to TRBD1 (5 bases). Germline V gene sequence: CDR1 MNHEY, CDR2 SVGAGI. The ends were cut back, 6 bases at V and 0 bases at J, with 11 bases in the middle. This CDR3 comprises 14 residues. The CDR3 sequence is CASSPTGVNTEAFF. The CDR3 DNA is TGTGCCAGCAGCCCCACAGGAGTGAACACTGAAGCTTTCTTT.

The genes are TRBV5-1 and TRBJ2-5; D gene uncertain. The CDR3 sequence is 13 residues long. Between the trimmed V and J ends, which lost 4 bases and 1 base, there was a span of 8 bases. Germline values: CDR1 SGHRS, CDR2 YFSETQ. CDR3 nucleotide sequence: TGCGCCAGCAGCGAGACTCCCCAAGAGACCCAGTACTTC. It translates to CASSETPQETQYF.

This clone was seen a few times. CDR3 loop: CASSRRQNQETQYF. Here the CDR3 DNA reads TGTGCCAGCAGCCGCAGACAGAATCAAGAGACCCAGTACTTC. This chain links TRBV7-2 with TRBJ2-5; tentative D call: TRBD1 (5 bases). Trimming shortened V by 5 bases and J by 2 bases, and 12 bases separated the two germline ends. This CDR3 region has 14 residues. Germline V gives CDR1 SGHTA, CDR2 FQGNSA.

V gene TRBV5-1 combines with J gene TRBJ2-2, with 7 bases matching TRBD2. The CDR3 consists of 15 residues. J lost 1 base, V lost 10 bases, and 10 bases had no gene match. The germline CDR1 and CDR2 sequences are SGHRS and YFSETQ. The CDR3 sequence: CACRGSGLNTGELFF. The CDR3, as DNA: TGCGCCTGCCGGGGTAGCGGGCTGAACACCGGGGAGCTGTTTTTT. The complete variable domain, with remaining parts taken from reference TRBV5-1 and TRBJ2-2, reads KAGVTQTPRYLIKTRGQQVTLSCSPISGHRSVSWYQQTPGQGLQFLFEYFSETQRNKGNFPGRFSGRQFSNSRSEMNVSTLELGDSALYLCACRGSGLNTGELFFGEGSRLTVL.

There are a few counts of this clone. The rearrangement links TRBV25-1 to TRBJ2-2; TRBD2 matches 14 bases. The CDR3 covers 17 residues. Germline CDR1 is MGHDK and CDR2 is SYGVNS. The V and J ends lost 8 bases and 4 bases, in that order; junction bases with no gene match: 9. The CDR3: CASGTSGSRVGTGELFF. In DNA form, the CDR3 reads TGTGCCAGCGGGACTAGCGGGAGTCGGGTGGGCACCGGGGAGCTGTTTTTT.

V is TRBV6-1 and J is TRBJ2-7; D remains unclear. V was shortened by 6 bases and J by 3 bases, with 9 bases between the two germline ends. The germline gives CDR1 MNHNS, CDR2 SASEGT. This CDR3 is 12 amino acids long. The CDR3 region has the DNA TGTGCCAGCAGCGCAACCGGCTACGAGCAGTACTTC. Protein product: CASSATGYEQYF.

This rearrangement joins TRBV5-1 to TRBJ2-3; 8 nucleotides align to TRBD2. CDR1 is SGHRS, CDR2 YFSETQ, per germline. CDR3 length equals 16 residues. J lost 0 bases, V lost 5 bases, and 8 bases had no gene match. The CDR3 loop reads CASSYGLASSTDTQYF. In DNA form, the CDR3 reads TGCGCCAGCAGTTATGGACTAGCCTCTAGCACAGATACGCAGTATTTT.

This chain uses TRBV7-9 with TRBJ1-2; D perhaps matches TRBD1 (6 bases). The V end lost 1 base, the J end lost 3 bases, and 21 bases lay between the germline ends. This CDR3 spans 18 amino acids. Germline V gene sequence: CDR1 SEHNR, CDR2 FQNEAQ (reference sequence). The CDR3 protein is CASSLGVAGDITDYGYTF. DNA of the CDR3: TGTGCCAGCAGCTTAGGGGTGGCAGGGGACATCACTGACTATGGCTACACCTTC.